This T cell receptor (beta chain) was documented in a study of monozygotic twins with inflammatory bowel disease. Study outcomes and limitations: Especially with disease activity, IBD patients had fewer clonotypes in common with others than healthy twins did.

Comment on this clonotype: The antigen is not known.

TCRalpha and TCRbeta cDNA underwent two nested PCRs of roughly 16 and 10 cycles. TCRdb derives one entry per CDR3 protein from the 5' RACE reads, leaving out DNA. The table gives around 450,000 distinct CDR3 sequences; the top ten clones make up 2.4% of it. This CDR3 is built from 16 residues. CDR1 is LNHNV, CDR2 YYDKDF, per germline (reference sequence). This receptor was taken from a human donor with ulcerative colitis or Crohn's disease, or a healthy co-twin of an affected twin (not recorded which). This chain links TRBV15 with TRBJ2-5; the D gene TCRdb calls, TRBD2, cannot be checked with no DNA. The sample was blood. The CDR3 protein is CATSVNSGAIQETQYF.